This TCR beta chain was found in a study of T cells after yellow fever vaccination. The overall study: Preparation used SMART-Seq v4 Ultra Low Input for the low-cell-number fractions. Overall study results and limits: Clones that expanded after primary vaccination mostly reappeared after the booster (nearly 98% CD4, approximately 85% CD8).

The sample holds many counts of this clonotype. Its antigen remains unidentified. Production of TCR cDNA was by 5'RACE template switching, which also added a universal primer site and UMIs. TCRdb re-derived calls from the 5' RACE reads in MiXCR, one entry per CDR3 protein. In the table there are 60,000 or so distinct CDR3 sequences, about 6.6% of which are singletons. V lost 0 bases to trimming and J lost 4 bases, with 10 bases between them. The germline gives CDR1 MGHRA, CDR2 YSYEKL. This CDR3 spans 15 amino acids. This TCR came from a man aged 18 to 30 who received the YFV17D yellow fever vaccine. The genes are TRBV4-1 and TRBJ1-5, with D maybe TRBD1 (5 bases). Material: CD8+ T cells sorted from PBMCs, obtained on the day of the first yellow fever vaccination. Here the CDR3 DNA reads TGCGCCAGCAGCCAAGATCTGGGGACTAATCAGCCCCAGCATTTT. This codes for CASSQDLGTNQPQHF.